This T cell receptor (beta chain) derives from a study of monozygotic twins with cystic fibrosis. Whole-study results and caveats: The repertoire was suggested to be naive-dominated, clonality median approximately 0.009. Monozygotic CF twin pairs shared significantly more nucleotide-identical clonotypes than unrelated CF individuals did. Co-twins had the most similar V usage for 13 of 16 pairs, J for 8. Shared CDR3 numbers were not associated with age, concordance or severity.

Concerning this clone: What it binds is unknown.

Assay used: immunoSEQ multiplex PCR; TCRdb lists only in-frame clones, some missing. This table has 20,000 to 25,000 clones, 95% to 98% appearing once. V was cut by 2 bases and J by 2 bases, with 15 bases left in between. The germline V gene encodes CDR1 KGHSH and CDR2 LQKENI. The CDR3 has 16 residues. The TCR was taken from a girl aged 5-17 years with cystic fibrosis. The sample comprised blood. The genes are TRBV18 and TRBJ1-2; D call uncertain. CDR3 nucleotides: TGTGCCAGCTCACCAGTGATAGGGTCAAGGAACTATGGCTACACCTTC. As protein: CASSPVIGSRNYGYTF.